Shown below are 20 T cell receptor beta chains from a single sample sequenced in a study of tumor-infiltrating lymphocytes in localized non-small cell lung cancer. TCRdb's copy holds only in-frame clones and misses some; the assay was immunoSEQ multiplex PCR. Of 3,900 or so clones in the sample, 70% to 80% were seen once. Sequences were obtained from uninvolved lung tissue not adjacent to the tumor. All receptors come from a human donor with non-small cell lung cancer.

V is TRBV5-1 and J is TRBJ1-1; 7 bases are a match to TRBD1. The CDR3 extends over 16 amino acids. Germline loops: CDR1 SGHRS, CDR2 YFSETQ. J gave up 5 bases and V 4 bases, and 14 bases lay outside the gene matches. The CDR3 here is CASSPEGRGLGTEAFF. The CDR3 DNA sequence: TGCGCCAGCAGCCCGGAGGGCAGGGGGTTGGGGACTGAAGCTTTCTTT.

This clone was observed once. The rearrangement uses TRBV4-2 and TRBJ2-7, with 7 bases identical to TRBD2. There are 15 residues in the CDR3. With 0 bases clipped from V and 2 bases from J, the junction kept 4 bases outside the gene matches. Germline CDR1 LGHNA, CDR2 YNFKEQ. The CDR3 coding sequence is TGTGCCAGCAGCCAAGAGCGGGGGACCCCCTACGAGCAGTACTTC. As protein: CASSQERGTPYEQYF.

The chain links TRBV7-9 to TRBJ2-1; D might be TRBD2 (5 bases). Germline V gene sequence: CDR1 SEHNR, CDR2 FQNEAQ (reference sequence). The ends were cut back, 0 bases at V and 7 bases at J, with 16 bases in the middle. The CDR3 extends over 16 amino acids. The chain's CDR3 is CASSLAGASVGNEQFF. The CDR3 coding sequence is TGTGCCAGCAGCTTAGCGGGAGCGTCGGTTGGGAATGAGCAGTTCTTC.

This sequence joins TRBV18 and TRBJ1-1; D gene uncertain. V dropped 2 bases and J dropped 0 bases, with 10 bases sitting between them. CDR1 is KGHSH, CDR2 LQKENI, per germline. The CDR3 contains 15 residues. DNA for the CDR3: TGTGCCAGCTCACCAACCCGAAGTATGAACACTGAAGCTTTCTTT. As protein: CASSPTRSMNTEAFF.

This clone was recorded a few times. The rearrangement uses TRBV7-9 and TRBJ2-1; perhaps TRBD2 as D (6 bases). V lost 4 bases and J 6 bases, leaving 13 bases between the germline ends. The germline V gene has CDR1 SEHNR and CDR2 FQNEAQ (reference sequence). The CDR3 sequence is 14 residues long. As DNA, the CDR3 is TGTGCCAGCAGCTCTTACGGACTATCCAATGAGCAGTTCTTC. It yields the protein CASSSYGLSNEQFF.

The rearrangement links TRBV19 to TRBJ1-5; D is uncertain. V lost 7 bases and J lost 2, with 6 bases in between. Germline V gene data show CDR1 as LNHDA and CDR2 as SQIVND (reference sequence). The CDR3 length is 12 residues. This CDR3 reads CASTPGNQPQHF. DNA for the CDR3: TGTGCCAGTACCCCCGGCAATCAGCCCCAGCATTTT.

V gene TRBV27 combines with J gene TRBJ2-5, with 7 bases lining up with TRBD1. The CDR3 covers 14 residues. CDR1 and CDR2 (germline): MNHEY, SMNVEV (reference sequence). Unmatched junction bases numbered 6, after V lost 5 bases and J lost 3 bases. Here the CDR3 reads CASSQFDREETQYF. The CDR3 DNA follows: TGTGCCAGCAGTCAATTCGACAGGGAAGAGACCCAGTACTTC.

The chain carries TRBV11-3 and TRBJ2-3, with a weak D call TRBD1 (6 bases). In germline, CDR1 is SGHNT, CDR2 YENEEA. This CDR3 comprises 13 residues. V shed 5 bases and J shed 0 bases, with 6 bases lying between them. This CDR3 reads CASSGQSTDTQYF. CDR3 coding DNA: TGTGCCAGCAGCGGACAGAGCACAGATACGCAGTATTTT.

The J gene is TRBJ1-5, the V gene TRBV28, with a tentative D call TRBD1 (6 bases). Germline V gene sequence: CDR1 MDHEN, CDR2 SYDVKM. Between the trimmed V and J ends, which lost 3 bases and 3 bases, there was a span of 15 bases. This CDR3 spans 16 amino acids. The CDR3 loop reads CASSLAGVDDNQPQHF. Here the CDR3 DNA reads TGTGCCAGCAGTTTGGCAGGGGTTGACGACAATCAGCCCCAGCATTTT.

V gene TRBV6-5 combines with J gene TRBJ2-4; D might be TRBD1 or TRBD2, each matching 5 bases. This CDR3 spans 13 amino acids. V lost 4 bases to trimming and J lost 9 bases, with 13 bases between them. Germline V gene lookup returns CDR1 MNHEY and CDR2 SVGAGI. CDR3 in DNA: TGTGCCAGCAGTTCGGGACCCACCAGCATTCAGTACTTC. Amino acid sequence: CASSSGPTSIQYF.

The chain combines TRBV19 with TRBJ1-1; D not certain. Germline CDR1 and CDR2: LNHDA and SQIVND (reference sequence). V was clipped by 5 bases and J by 7 bases, with 11 bases between them. The CDR3 consists of 12 residues. CDR3 DNA sequence: TGTGCCAGTAGTCCAGGTCGAATTGAAGCTTTCTTT. Translation: CASSPGRIEAFF.

V and J are TRBV6-5 and TRBJ2-7; 13 bases agree with TRBD2. V dropped 6 bases and J dropped 5; count of bases not matched to a gene: 4. This CDR3 comprises 14 residues. From germline, CDR1 is MNHEY and CDR2 SVGAGI. CDR3 loop: CASSRTSGGDEQYF. The CDR3, as DNA: TGTGCCAGCAGCCGGACTAGCGGGGGTGACGAGCAGTACTTC.

J is TRBJ2-3 and V is TRBV18; D might be TRBD2 (6 bases). The CDR3 extends over 14 amino acids. Germline V gene lookup returns CDR1 KGHSH and CDR2 LQKENI. Between the trimmed V and J ends, which lost 5 bases and 2 bases, there was a span of 11 bases. CDR3 loop: CASSRRGDTDTQYF. The CDR3 DNA reads TGTGCCAGCTCAAGGCGGGGTGACACAGATACGCAGTATTTT. The full variable domain, with the rest looked up from reference TRBV18 and TRBJ2-3, is NAGVMQNPRHLVRRRGQEARLRCSPMKGHSHVYWYRQLPEEGLKFMVYLQKENIIDESGMPKERFSAEFPKEGPSILRIQQVVRGDSAAYFCASSRRGDTDTQYFGPGTRLTVL.

This clone was observed a handful of times. This chain connects TRBV29-1 to TRBJ1-1; D call uncertain. Deletions cut 6 bases from V and 3 bases from J, with 11 bases between. This CDR3 has 12 amino acids. Germline V gene data show CDR1 as SQVTM and CDR2 as ANQGSEA. The CDR3 DNA sequence: TGCAGCGTGATCAGGTATGACACTGAAGCTTTCTTT. It is translated as CSVIRYDTEAFF.

This sequence joins TRBV5-6 and TRBJ1-5, with a weak D call TRBD1 (5 bases). Between the trimmed V and J ends, which lost 3 bases and 4 bases, there was a span of 8 bases. The CDR3 has 13 amino acids. In germline, CDR1 is SGHDT, CDR2 YYEEEE. CDR3 residues: CASSWGENQPQHF. As DNA, the CDR3 is TGTGCCAGCAGCTGGGGGGAGAATCAGCCCCAGCATTTT. The full variable domain, in which reference TRBV5-6 and TRBJ1-5 provide the parts outside the CDR3, is DAGVTQSPTHLIKTRGQQVTLRCSPKSGHDTVSWYQQALGQGPQFIFQYYEEEERQRGNFPDRFSGHQFPNYSSELNVNALLLGDSALYLCASSWGENQPQHFGDGTRLSIL.

This chain uses TRBV6-5 with TRBJ1-2, with D unclear. Germline CDR1 and CDR2: MNHEY and SVGAGI. This CDR3 spans 14 amino acids. With 6 bases removed from V and 2 bases from J, the gap between germline ends came to 13 bases. The CDR3 bases are TGTGCCAGCAGATCGGGAATAGGGAACTATGGCTACACCTTC. As protein: CASRSGIGNYGYTF.

This clone was seen more than once but under ten times. This chain connects TRBV6-1 to TRBJ2-7, with D possibly matching TRBD1 (5 bases). The ends were cut back, 4 bases at V and 7 bases at J, with 8 bases in the middle. This CDR3 comprises 11 residues. Germline CDR1 and CDR2: MNHNS and SASEGT. CDR3 in DNA: TGTGCCAGCAGTGGACAGATTGAGCAGTACTTC. Its protein product is CASSGQIEQYF.

The V gene is TRBV7-9, the J gene TRBJ1-1; D uncertain. Deletions cut 2 bases from V and 4 bases from J, with 11 bases between. Germline-derived CDR1 and CDR2 are SEHNR and FQNEAQ (reference sequence). CDR3 length: 14 residues. CDR3 loop: CASSLFQSGTEAFF. CDR3 nucleotide sequence: TGTGCCAGCAGCTTATTTCAGAGTGGCACTGAAGCTTTCTTT.

The chain has TRBV7-3 and TRBJ2-3; D tentatively reads TRBD1 or TRBD2 (6 bases each). Germline V gene sequence: CDR1 SGHTA, CDR2 FQGTGA. With 3 bases removed from V and 3 bases from J, the gap between germline ends came to 10 bases. The CDR3 is made up of 14 amino acids. The CDR3 protein is CASSLGGVTDTQYF. The CDR3 nucleotides are TGTGCCAGCAGCTTGGGGGGCGTGACAGATACGCAGTATTTT.

The rearrangement links TRBV9 to TRBJ2-4, with no clear D. Germline lookup yields CDR1 SGDLS and CDR2 YYNGEE. V shed 0 bases and J shed 5 bases, with 12 bases lying between them. The CDR3 length is 15 residues. In DNA form, the CDR3 reads TGTGCCAGCAGCGTAGGTCCCCCTGGGGAAAACATTCAGTACTTC. Translated, it gives CASSVGPPGENIQYF.